This TCR beta chain originates from a study of CD8+CD57+ T cells in acquired aplastic anemia. On the study more broadly: When averaged, DNA from sorted CD4+ and CD8+ cells came to 2.5 to 4 ug. Healthy donors averaged approximately 9.9 million reads for CD4+ cells.

Study results and caveats: Patient and control CD8+ Simpson's diversity was not significantly different. Approximately 27 CD8+ CDR3 sequences occurred in both the patients and the controls.

Genomic DNA served as template for TCR beta VDJ and CDR3 profiling. MiXCR was run by TCRdb on the reads, yielding one entry per CDR3 protein. This sample carries roughly 420,000 distinct CDR3 sequences, 55% to 75% of them seen once, and the ten largest clones take more than 3.5%. The V and J ends lost 8 bases and 3 bases, in that order; junction bases with no gene match: 7. The CDR3 totals 14 residues. The germline CDR1 and CDR2 sequences are ENHRY and SYGVKD. As to this clonotype: The antigen remains undetermined.

The sequenced sample consisted of sorted CD4+, CD8+, or CD8+CD57+ T cells (not recorded which) from PBMCs. The sequence derives from a human donor in good health, serving as a control. The genes are TRBV10-3 and TRBJ2-7; 10 positions match TRBD1. The CDR3 protein is CAIVAGTGDYEQYF. The CDR3 coding sequence is TGTGCCATCGTCGCCGGGACAGGGGACTACGAGCAGTACTTC.